This T cell receptor beta chain was captured in a study of blood T cells in healthy people across ages. The wider study: Per every two T cells, about one barcoded beta molecule was captured by template switching. Study-level points and caveats: Per million T cells, the diversity of TCR beta decreased roughly linearly as age advanced. Across samples, TCR beta diversity tracked strongly with naive T cell percentage. Long-lived and aged donors differed, with more naive CD4+ cells and higher diversity in the long-lived.

A sample-barcoded 5' primer and a J-beta primer mix were used in a second PCR of about 7 to 12 cycles. TCRdb redid the calling of the 5' RACE reads with MiXCR, one entry per CDR3 protein. Of about 930,000 distinct CDR3 sequences listed, about 27% were seen once; the top ten hold more than 8.5%. Trimming pared 6 bases from V and 0 bases from J, leaving 15 bases between. From germline, CDR1 is DFQATT and CDR2 SNEGSKA (reference sequence). The CDR3 totals 15 residues. Note on this clonotype: The antigen remains unidentified. A read error may explain this, as a much larger clone is one base away.

This same sample was also taken into another study, of T cells of mothers and their children.

The receptor was derived from a woman between 40 and 55 years old in good health. V usage is TRBV20-1 and J usage is TRBJ2-4; D gene unclear. Specimen: blood. CDR3 DNA sequence: TGCAGTGCCAGGATCGGCGGCGCAGCCAAAAACATTCAGTACTTC. Translation gives CSARIGGAAKNIQYF.